The 17 T cell receptor beta chains given below trace back to one sample, sequenced in a study of cytomegalovirus exposure and HLA in healthy donors. The PCR employed 60 Vbeta primers together with 13 Jbeta primers. The method was immunoSEQ multiplex PCR; TCRdb's version includes in-frame clones alone and lacks a portion of them. Of around 90,000 clones listed, less than 65% are singletons. What was sequenced was PBMCs. Receptor source: a woman in her thirties in good health and CMV-seropositive.

The rearrangement uses TRBV6-5 and TRBJ1-2; unclear D gene. The germline CDR1 and CDR2 sequences are MNHEY and SVGAGI. Trimming cost V 3 bases and J 6 bases, with 14 bases left between them. The CDR3 is 14 residues long. CDR3 DNA: TGTGCCAGCAGTTATTTCGGTGCGGCGGATGGCTACACCTTC. Protein: CASSYFGAADGYTF.

The chain has TRBV5-1 and TRBJ2-1; D is possibly TRBD1 (5 bases). The V end was cut by 0 bases, the J end by 5 bases, with 9 bases between. The CDR3 length is 14 residues. CDR1 is SGHRS, CDR2 YFSETQ, per germline. CDR3 nucleotides: TGCGCCAGCAGCTTGGGATGGGGCCACAATGAGCAGTTCTTC. Its protein is CASSLGWGHNEQFF.

In its sample, this clone was seen a few times. J is TRBJ2-2 and V is TRBV9; 9 bases align to TRBD2. The J segment lost 8 bases and the V segment lost 4 bases, leaving 15 bases of the junction unmatched. CDR1 and CDR2 (germline): SGDLS, YYNGEE. This CDR3 is built from 17 residues. The CDR3 DNA reads TGTGCCAGCAGCAGAACCGGGACTAGCCTCACTTCGGGGGAGCTGTTTTTT. This encodes CASSRTGTSLTSGELFF.

The genes are TRBV7-6 and TRBJ1-4; TRBD1 matches at 8 bases. Germline V lookup: CDR1 SGHVS, CDR2 FNYEAQ. The CDR3 totals 13 residues. After removal of 4 bases from V and 8 bases from J, the junction contained 3 bases not matched to a gene. The CDR3 here is CASSSWTGEKLFF. Here the CDR3 DNA reads TGTGCCAGCAGCTCCTGGACAGGGGAAAAACTGTTTTTT.

Only a few counts were recorded for this clone. The rearrangement joins TRBV5-1 to TRBJ1-5; D is perhaps TRBD1 (6 bases). The germline gives CDR1 SGHRS, CDR2 YFSETQ. The CDR3 spans 15 residues. Trimming took off 2 bases at V and 4 bases at J, with 13 bases between the two ends. CDR3 sequence reads: CASSFEGTSNQPQHF. In DNA form, the CDR3 reads TGCGCCAGCAGCTTTGAGGGGACATCAAATCAGCCCCAGCATTTT.

This clone was seen a few times. The chain is built from TRBV10-3 and TRBJ2-2; D uncertain. The CDR3 spans 12 residues. Germline values: CDR1 ENHRY, CDR2 SYGVKD. Trimming stripped 6 bases from V and 6 bases from J, with 8 bases between. In nucleotides, the CDR3 is TGTGCCATCAGAGGTGGAGCCGGGGAGCTGTTTTTT. This codes for CAIRGGAGELFF.

The V call is TRBV4-1, the J call TRBJ1-3, with a tentative D call TRBD1 (6 bases). Germline V lookup: CDR1 MGHRA, CDR2 YSYEKL. The CDR3 runs to 16 residues. Trimming pared 0 bases from V and 0 bases from J, leaving 9 bases between. The CDR3 loop reads CASSQEQGPSGNTIYF. The DNA of the CDR3 is TGCGCCAGCAGCCAAGAACAGGGACCCTCTGGAAACACCATATATTTT.

This clone came up once. This chain uses TRBV19 with TRBJ1-2; D remains ambiguous. Deletions cut 4 bases from V and 3 bases from J, with 9 bases between. CDR1 is LNHDA, CDR2 SQIVND, per germline (reference sequence). This CDR3 comprises 13 residues. This chain's CDR3 is CASSTDGDYGYTF. The DNA for the CDR3 is TGTGCCAGTAGTACAGACGGGGACTATGGCTACACCTTC.

The chain has TRBV10-1 and TRBJ2-3; a possible D gene is TRBD2 (5 bases). V was cut by 7 bases and J by 3 bases, with 11 bases left in between. The CDR3 has 13 residues. In germline, CDR1 is WNHNN, CDR2 SYGVQD (reference sequence). The CDR3 spells CASTPGGTDTQYF. CDR3 bases: TGCGCCAGCACCCCTGGCGGGACAGATACGCAGTATTTT.

The V gene is TRBV7-2, the J gene TRBJ2-5; TRBD2 agrees at 10 bases. This CDR3 is 17 amino acids long. CDR1 is SGHTA and CDR2 is FQGNSA in the germline V gene. The V gene end was trimmed by 5 bases and the J gene end by 3 bases; junction bases not matched to a gene: 12. The CDR3 coding sequence is TGTGCCAGCAGCACGATCCTAGCGGGGGCTTGGAAAGAGACCCAGTACTTC. This translates into CASSTILAGAWKETQYF.

Of note for this clone: Compared with germline, one end of the junction differs, possibly owing to a read error. V is TRBV5-4 and J is TRBJ1-2, with a possible D match to TRBD1 (6 bases). CDR1 SGHNT and CDR2 YYREEE come from the germline V gene (reference sequence). The CDR3 is made up of 15 amino acids. CDR3: CASSLRNRVFYGYPF. The DNA of the CDR3 is TGTGCCAGCAGCTTAAGAAACAGGGTTTTCTATGGCTACCCCTTC.

The CDR3 nucleotides are TGTGCCAGGGGGGCGGTTTCGACTAATGAAAAACTGTTTTTT. Translated, it gives CARGAVSTNEKLFF. The chain combines TRBV6-1 with TRBJ1-4; possibly TRBD1 for D (6 bases). The V and J ends lost 9 bases and 2 bases respectively, with 13 bases between them. The CDR3 consists of 14 residues. Germline values: CDR1 MNHNS, CDR2 SASEGT.

J is TRBJ1-1 and V is TRBV18; tentatively, D is TRBD1 (5 bases). CDR1 and CDR2 from the germline V gene are KGHSH and LQKENI. This CDR3 comprises 12 residues. V lost 4 bases and J 7 bases, leaving 10 bases between the germline ends. CDR3 in DNA: TGTGCCAGCTCACTAGACAGCTTTGAAGCTTTCTTT. Translation gives CASSLDSFEAFF. The whole variable domain, filled in from reference TRBV18 and TRBJ1-1, reads NAGVMQNPRHLVRRRGQEARLRCSPMKGHSHVYWYRQLPEEGLKFMVYLQKENIIDESGMPKERFSAEFPKEGPSILRIQQVVRGDSAAYFCASSLDSFEAFFGQGTRLTVV.

V gene TRBV11-2 combines with J gene TRBJ2-7, with 8 bases aligning to TRBD1. Trimming removed 5 bases from V and 4 bases from J; junction bases left unmatched: 4. Germline assignment: CDR1 SGHAT and CDR2 FQNNGV. The CDR3 contains 13 residues. The CDR3 sequence is CASSARTGYEQYF. The CDR3, as DNA: TGTGCCAGCAGCGCAAGGACAGGGTACGAGCAGTACTTC.

CDR3: CASSLNNEQYF. In DNA, the CDR3 is TGTGCCAGCAGCTTAAACAACGAGCAGTACTTC. V usage is TRBV5-6 and J usage is TRBJ2-7; D is unclear. The CDR3 runs 11 residues. V lost 2 bases, J lost 5 bases, and 5 bases lay in between. CDR1 is SGHDT, CDR2 YYEEEE, per germline.

The genes are TRBV7-9 and TRBJ2-3; D uncertain. Per the germline V gene, CDR1 is SEHNR and CDR2 is FQNEAQ (reference sequence). CDR3 length: 13 amino acids. The germline V and J ends were trimmed by 2 bases and 4 bases, with 7 bases remaining between them. The CDR3 reads CASSLTLADTQYF. DNA for the CDR3: TGTGCCAGCAGCTTAACTCTAGCAGATACGCAGTATTTT.

The genes are TRBV19 and TRBJ2-7; the D is unclear. In germline, CDR1 is LNHDA, CDR2 SQIVND (reference sequence). The CDR3 is 17 residues long. V lost 0 bases and J 1 base, leaving 16 bases between the germline ends. This chain's CDR3 is CASSIDRLQTESYEQYF. In DNA form, the CDR3 reads TGTGCCAGTAGTATAGACCGACTCCAGACTGAGTCCTACGAGCAGTACTTC.